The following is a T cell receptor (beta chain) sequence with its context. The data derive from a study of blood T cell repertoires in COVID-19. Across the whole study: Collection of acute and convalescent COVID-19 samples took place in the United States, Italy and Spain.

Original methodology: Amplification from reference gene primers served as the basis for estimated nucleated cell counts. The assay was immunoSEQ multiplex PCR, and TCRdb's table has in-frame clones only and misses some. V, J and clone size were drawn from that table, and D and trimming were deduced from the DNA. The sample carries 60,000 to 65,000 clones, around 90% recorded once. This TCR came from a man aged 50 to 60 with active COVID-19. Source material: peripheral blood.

The CDR3, as DNA: TGCGCCAGCAGTAGAGGGCGTCTGAGCTCCTACGAGCAGTACTTC. Protein sequence: CASSRGRLSSYEQYF. The chain carries TRBV4-3 and TRBJ2-7; possibly TRBD2 for D (5 bases). The CDR3 length is 15 residues. In germline, CDR1 is LGHNA, CDR2 YSLEER. V was shortened by 6 bases and J by 0 bases, with 15 bases between the two germline ends.